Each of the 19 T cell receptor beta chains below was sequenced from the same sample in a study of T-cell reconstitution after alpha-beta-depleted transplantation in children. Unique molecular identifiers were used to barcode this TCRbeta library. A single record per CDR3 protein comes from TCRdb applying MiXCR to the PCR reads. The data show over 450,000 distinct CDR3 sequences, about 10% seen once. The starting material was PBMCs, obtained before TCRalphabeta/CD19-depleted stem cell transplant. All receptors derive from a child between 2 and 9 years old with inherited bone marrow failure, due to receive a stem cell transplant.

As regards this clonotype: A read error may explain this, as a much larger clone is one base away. Here the CDR3 DNA reads TGTGCCAGCATCCCATGGACTAGCGGCCAAGAGACCCAGTACTTC. It codes for CASIPWTSGQETQYF. The J gene is TRBJ2-5, the V gene TRBV7-2; TRBD2 matches 10 bases. V shed 7 bases and J 1 base; nucleotides not matched to a gene: 6. This CDR3 is 15 amino acids long. CDR1 SGHTA and CDR2 FQGNSA come from the germline V gene.

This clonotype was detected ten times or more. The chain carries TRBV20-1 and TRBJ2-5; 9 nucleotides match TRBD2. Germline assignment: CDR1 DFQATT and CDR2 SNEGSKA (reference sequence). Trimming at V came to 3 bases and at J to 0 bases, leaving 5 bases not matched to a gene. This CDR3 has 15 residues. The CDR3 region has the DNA TGCAGTGCTAGGGATAGCGGGAGAGACCAAGAGACCCAGTACTTC. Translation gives CSARDSGRDQETQYF.

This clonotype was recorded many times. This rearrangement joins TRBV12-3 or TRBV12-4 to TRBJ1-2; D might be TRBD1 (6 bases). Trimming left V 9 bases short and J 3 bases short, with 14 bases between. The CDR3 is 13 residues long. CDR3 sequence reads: CARNLQGHYGYTF. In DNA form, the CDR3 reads TGTGCCAGAAATCTACAGGGTCACTATGGCTACACCTTC.

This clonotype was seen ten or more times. In nucleotides, the CDR3 is TGCGCCAGCAGCTCCCGGGCAGGCGGCCCAAATTCACCCCTCCACTTT. It encodes CASSSRAGGPNSPLHF. The J gene is TRBJ1-6, the V gene TRBV4-3; D uncertain. The CDR3 is 16 amino acids. V lost 5 bases and J 7 bases, leaving 18 bases between the germline ends. Per germline, CDR1 LGHNA and CDR2 YSLEER.

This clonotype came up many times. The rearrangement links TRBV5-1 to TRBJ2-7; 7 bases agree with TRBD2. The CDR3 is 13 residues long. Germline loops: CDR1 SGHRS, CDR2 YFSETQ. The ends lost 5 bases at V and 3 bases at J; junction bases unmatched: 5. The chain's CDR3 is CASRTSANYEQYF. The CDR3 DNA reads TGCGCCAGCAGAACTAGCGCCAACTACGAGCAGTACTTC.

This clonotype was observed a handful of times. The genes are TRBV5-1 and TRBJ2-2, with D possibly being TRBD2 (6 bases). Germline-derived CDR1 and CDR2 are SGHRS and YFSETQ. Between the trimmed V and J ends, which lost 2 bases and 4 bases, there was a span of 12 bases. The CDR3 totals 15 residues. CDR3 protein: CASSFGGTFTGELFF. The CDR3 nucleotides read TGCGCCAGCAGCTTCGGCGGGACTTTCACCGGGGAGCTGTTTTTT.

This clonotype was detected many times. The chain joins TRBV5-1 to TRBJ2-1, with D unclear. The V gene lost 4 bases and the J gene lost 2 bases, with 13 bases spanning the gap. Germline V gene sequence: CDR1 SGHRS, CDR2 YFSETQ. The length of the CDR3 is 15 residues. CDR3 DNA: TGCGCCAGCAGCGCCCCGGACCGGCCCTACAATGAGCAGTTCTTC. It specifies CASSAPDRPYNEQFF.

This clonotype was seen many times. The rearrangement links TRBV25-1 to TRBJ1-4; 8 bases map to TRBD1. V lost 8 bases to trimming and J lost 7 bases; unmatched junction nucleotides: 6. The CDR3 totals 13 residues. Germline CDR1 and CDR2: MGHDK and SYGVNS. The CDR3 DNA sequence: TGTGCCAGCCGGCAGGGGGCTGGTGAAAAACTGTTTTTT. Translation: CASRQGAGEKLFF.

The CDR3 DNA is TGCGCCAGCAGCCCTGGTACGGGACAGGGGGTCAAAAACATTCAGTACTTC. It translates to CASSPGTGQGVKNIQYF. This chain links TRBV5-1 with TRBJ2-4, with 11 bases that match TRBD1. CDR3 length equals 17 residues. Per germline, CDR1 SGHRS and CDR2 YFSETQ. J lost 3 bases, V lost 4 bases, and 9 bases had no gene match.

The CDR3 bases are TGTGCCAGCAGCCCGGGGGATGGGGGGCGCAAGGCAGATACGCAGTATTTT. Amino acid sequence: CASSPGDGGRKADTQYF. The chain uses TRBV7-9 and TRBJ2-3; D may correspond to TRBD1 or TRBD2 (6 bases each). The germline V gene encodes CDR1 SEHNR and CDR2 FQNEAQ (reference sequence). The CDR3 runs 17 residues. Trimming left V 5 bases short and J 4 bases short, with 22 bases between.

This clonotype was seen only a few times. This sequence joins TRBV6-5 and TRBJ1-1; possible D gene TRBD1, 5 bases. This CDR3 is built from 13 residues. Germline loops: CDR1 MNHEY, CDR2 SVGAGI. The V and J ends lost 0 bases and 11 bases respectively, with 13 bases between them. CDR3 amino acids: CASSYSRGLGAFF. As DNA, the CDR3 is TGTGCCAGCAGTTACTCTAGGGGCTTGGGCGCTTTCTTT.

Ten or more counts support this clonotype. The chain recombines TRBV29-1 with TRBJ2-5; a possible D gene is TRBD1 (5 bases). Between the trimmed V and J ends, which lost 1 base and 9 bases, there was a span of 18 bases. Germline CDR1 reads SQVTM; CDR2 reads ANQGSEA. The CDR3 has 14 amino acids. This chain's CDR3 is CSVEVRQGMGAQYF. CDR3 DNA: TGCAGCGTTGAAGTGAGGCAGGGTATGGGCGCCCAGTACTTC.

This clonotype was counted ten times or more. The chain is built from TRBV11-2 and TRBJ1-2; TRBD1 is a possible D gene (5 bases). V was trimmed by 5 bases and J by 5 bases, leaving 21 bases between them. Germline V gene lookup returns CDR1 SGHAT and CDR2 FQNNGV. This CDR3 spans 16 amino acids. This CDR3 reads CASSRNRDLIRYGYTF. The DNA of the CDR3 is TGTGCCAGCAGCAGAAACCGGGACCTAATACGATATGGCTACACCTTC.

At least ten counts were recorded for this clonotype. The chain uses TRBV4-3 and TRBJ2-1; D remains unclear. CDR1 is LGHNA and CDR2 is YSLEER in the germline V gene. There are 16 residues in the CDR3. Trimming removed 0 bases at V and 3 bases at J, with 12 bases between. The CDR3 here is CASSQERIEIYNEQFF. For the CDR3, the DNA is TGCGCCAGCAGCCAAGAACGAATAGAAATCTACAATGAGCAGTTCTTC.

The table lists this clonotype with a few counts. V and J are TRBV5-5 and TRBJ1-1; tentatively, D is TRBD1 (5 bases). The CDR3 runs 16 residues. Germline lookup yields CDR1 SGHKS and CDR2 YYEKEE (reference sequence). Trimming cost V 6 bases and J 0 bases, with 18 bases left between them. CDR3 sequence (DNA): TGTGCCAGCACCGTACAAGTGGGACTGATGAACACTGAAGCTTTCTTT. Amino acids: CASTVQVGLMNTEAFF.

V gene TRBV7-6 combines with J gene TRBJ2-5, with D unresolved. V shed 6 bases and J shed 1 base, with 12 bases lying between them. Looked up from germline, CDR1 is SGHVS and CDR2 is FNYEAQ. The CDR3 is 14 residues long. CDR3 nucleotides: TGTGCCAGCAGTTACCCCGGCGGCCAAGAGACCCAGTACTTC. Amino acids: CASSYPGGQETQYF.

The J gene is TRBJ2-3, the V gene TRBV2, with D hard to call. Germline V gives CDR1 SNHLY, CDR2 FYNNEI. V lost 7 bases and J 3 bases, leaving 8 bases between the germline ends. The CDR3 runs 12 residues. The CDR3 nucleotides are TGTGCCAGCACCCCTGCGACAGATACGCAGTATTTT. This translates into CASTPATDTQYF.

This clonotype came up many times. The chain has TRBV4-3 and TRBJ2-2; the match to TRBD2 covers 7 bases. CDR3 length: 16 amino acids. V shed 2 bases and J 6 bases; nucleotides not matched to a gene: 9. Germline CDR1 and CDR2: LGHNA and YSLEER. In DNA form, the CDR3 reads TGCGCCAGCAGCCAACCTCCGGGAGGAGTCGCCGGGGAGCTGTTTTTT. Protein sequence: CASSQPPGGVAGELFF.

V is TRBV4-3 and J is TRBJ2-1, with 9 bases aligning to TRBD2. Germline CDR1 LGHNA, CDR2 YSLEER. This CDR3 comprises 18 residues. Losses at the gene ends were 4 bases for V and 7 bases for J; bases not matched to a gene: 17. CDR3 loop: CASSPFLAGFTEGNEQFF. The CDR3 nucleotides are TGCGCCAGCAGCCCCTTCCTAGCGGGGTTTACTGAGGGGAATGAGCAGTTCTTC.